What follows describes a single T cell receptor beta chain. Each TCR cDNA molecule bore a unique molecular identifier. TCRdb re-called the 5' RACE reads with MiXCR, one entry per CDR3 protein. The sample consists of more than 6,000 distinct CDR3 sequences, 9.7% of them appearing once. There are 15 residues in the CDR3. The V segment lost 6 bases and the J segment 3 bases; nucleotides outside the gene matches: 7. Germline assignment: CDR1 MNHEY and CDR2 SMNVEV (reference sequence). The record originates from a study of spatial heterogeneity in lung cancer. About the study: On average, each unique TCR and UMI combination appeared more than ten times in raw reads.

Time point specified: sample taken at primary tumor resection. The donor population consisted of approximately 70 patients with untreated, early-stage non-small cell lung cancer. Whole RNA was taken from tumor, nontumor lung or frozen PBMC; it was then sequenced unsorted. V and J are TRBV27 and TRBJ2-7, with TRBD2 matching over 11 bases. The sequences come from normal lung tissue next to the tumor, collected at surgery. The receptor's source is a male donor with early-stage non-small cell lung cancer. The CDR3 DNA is TGTGCCAGCAGACAGGGACTAGCGGAGATCTACGAGCAGTACTTC. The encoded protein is CASRQGLAEIYEQYF.